This entry lists 20 T cell receptor beta chains sequenced from one sample in a study of OX40 agonist ivuxolimab in advanced cancers. Sequencing used immunoSEQ multiplex PCR; TCRdb keeps in-frame clones, though not all of them. This sample has fewer than 75,000 clones, with about nine tenths found just once. This material consisted of CD4+ or CD8+ T cells sorted from blood, taken in a trial of the OX40 agonist ivuxolimab. The receptors come from an adult with an advanced solid tumor such as melanoma, head and neck, liver or kidney cancer.

The rearrangement joins TRBV7-9 to TRBJ2-7; D could derive from TRBD1 or TRBD2 (5 bases each). Between the trimmed V and J ends, which lost 3 bases and 4 bases, there was a span of 10 bases. This CDR3 is built from 13 residues. Germline CDR1 and CDR2: SEHNR and FQNEAQ (reference sequence). The CDR3 coding sequence is TGTGCCAGCAGCTTGGTGGGGACGTACGAGCAGTACTTC. It yields the protein CASSLVGTYEQYF. Together with reference TRBV7-9 and TRBJ2-7, the CDR3 gives the full variable domain: DTGVSQNPRHKITKRGQNVTFRCDPISEHNRLYWYRQTLGQGPEFLTYFQNEAQLEKSRLLSDRFSAERPKGSFSTLEIQRTEQGDSAMYLCASSLVGTYEQYFGPGTRLTVT.

This chain links TRBV12-5 with TRBJ2-2; maybe TRBD2 (7 bases). Trimming stripped 1 base from V and 1 base from J, with 16 bases between. The CDR3 sequence is 18 residues long. CDR1 LGHNT and CDR2 FRNRAP come from the germline V gene. This CDR3 is CASGLGFIGGQNTGELFF. The CDR3 DNA reads TGTGCTAGTGGTTTGGGGTTTATCGGGGGGCAGAACACCGGGGAGCTGTTTTTT.

The chain uses TRBV5-4 and TRBJ2-3; D is undetermined. The V end was cut by 4 bases, the J end by 1 base, with 10 bases between. This CDR3 spans 14 amino acids. CDR1 is SGHNT, CDR2 YYREEE, per germline (reference sequence). The CDR3 region has the DNA TGTGCCAGCAGCGATCGGAGTGGCACAGATACGCAGTATTTT. Its protein is CASSDRSGTDTQYF.

This chain joins TRBV6-5 and TRBJ1-5; no firm D call. This CDR3 spans 15 amino acids. Germline assignment: CDR1 MNHEY and CDR2 SVGAGI. V dropped 6 bases and J dropped 7 bases, with 19 bases sitting between them. CDR3 nucleotides: TGTGCCAGCAGGCTGACACCCGGGTTACAGCAGCCCCAGCATTTT. Its translation: CASRLTPGLQQPQHF.

Details on this clone: Possible read error: a much larger clone is one base away. V usage is TRBV29-1 and J usage is TRBJ2-5; weak D call: TRBD1 (6 bases). This CDR3 region has 16 residues. Germline V gives CDR1 SQVTM, CDR2 ANQGSEA. V lost 3 bases and J lost 1, with 18 bases in between. Written as DNA, the CDR3 is TGCAGCGTTGAGGGCGCCTTTGGGGGCGTCCAAGAGACCCAGTACTTC. Amino acid sequence: CSVEGAFGGVQETQYF.

This rearrangement joins TRBV5-6 to TRBJ2-7; D might be TRBD2 (6 bases). Between the trimmed V and J ends, which lost 3 bases and 6 bases, there was a span of 10 bases. This CDR3 has 12 amino acids. Germline V gene data show CDR1 as SGHDT and CDR2 as YYEEEE. The CDR3 spells CASSSGGVEQYF. The CDR3 DNA reads TGTGCCAGCAGCTCCGGGGGAGTCGAGCAGTACTTC.

The chain combines TRBV29-1 with TRBJ2-1, with D possibly TRBD2 on 5 matching bases. The CDR3 runs 14 residues. V was shortened by 7 bases and J by 2 bases, with 15 bases between the two germline ends. Germline loops: CDR1 SQVTM, CDR2 ANQGSEA. The CDR3 spells CSADEGSPYNEQFF. The CDR3 DNA reads TGCAGCGCCGATGAGGGTTCCCCCTACAATGAGCAGTTCTTC.

This rearrangement joins TRBV2 to TRBJ1-5; 7 nucleotides line up with TRBD1. This CDR3 is built from 15 residues. Germline CDR1 is SNHLY and CDR2 is FYNNEI. Trimming took 6 bases from V and 7 from J; bases not matched to a gene: 12. The CDR3 reads CASRQGPQGIQPQHF. The CDR3 DNA is TGTGCCAGCAGACAAGGCCCACAGGGGATCCAGCCCCAGCATTTT.

The rearrangement links TRBV7-2 to TRBJ1-4; D gene unclear. The CDR3 runs to 16 residues. Germline loops: CDR1 SGHTA, CDR2 FQGNSA. Trimming shortened V by 2 bases and J by 2 bases, and 12 bases separated the two germline ends. Here the CDR3 DNA reads TGTGCCAGCAGCTTACAAGGCGGGGTCACTAATGAAAAACTGTTTTTT. Encoded protein: CASSLQGGVTNEKLFF. Full variable domain (outside the CDR3, taken from reference TRBV7-2 and TRBJ1-4): GAGVSQSPSNKVTEKGKDVELRCDPISGHTALYWYRQSLGQGLEFLIYFQGNSAPDKSGLPSDRFSAERTGGSVSTLTIQRTQQEDSAVYLCASSLQGGVTNEKLFFGSGTQLSVL.

The table lists this clone with a count of one. This chain connects TRBV5-5 to TRBJ2-1; maybe TRBD1 (5 bases). CDR1 and CDR2 from the germline V gene are SGHKS and YYEKEE (reference sequence). V was shortened by 1 base and J by 4 bases, with 12 bases between the two germline ends. This CDR3 spans 15 amino acids. The CDR3 DNA is TGTGCCAGCAGCTTGACAGGCCCCTCGTACAATGAGCAGTTCTTC. It yields the protein CASSLTGPSYNEQFF.

The rearrangement links TRBV28 to TRBJ1-5; D is possibly TRBD1 (5 bases). Germline V CDR1 and CDR2: MDHEN, SYDVKM. V dropped 5 bases and J dropped 11 bases, with 19 bases sitting between them. The CDR3 length is 14 residues. The CDR3 reads CASSLGRWSEAQHF. In DNA form, the CDR3 reads TGTGCCAGCAGTCTGGGGCGGTGGTCAGAGGCCCAGCATTTT.

The CDR3 loop is CASSRGQSVSRSYNSPLHF. For the CDR3, the DNA is TGTGCCAGCAGCAGGGGGCAGTCGGTCTCCCGCTCCTATAATTCACCCCTCCACTTT. This sequence joins TRBV21-1 and TRBJ1-6; TRBD1 reflects the table's D call only, with no check against the DNA. TRBV21-1 is assigned pseudogene status. The CDR3 extends over 19 amino acids.

This chain connects TRBV19 to TRBJ2-7; 7 positions agree with TRBD1. Trimming at V came to 3 bases and at J to 3 bases, leaving 5 bases not matched to a gene. The CDR3 has 14 amino acids. Germline CDR1 LNHDA, CDR2 SQIVND (reference sequence). The CDR3 protein is CASSMDRINYEQYF. Written as DNA, the CDR3 is TGTGCCAGTAGTATGGACAGGATCAACTACGAGCAGTACTTC.

V is TRBV7-2 and J is TRBJ2-7, with 8 bases matching TRBD1. V was clipped by 3 bases and J by 0 bases; unmatched bases: 16. CDR3 length: 19 amino acids. CDR1 is SGHTA and CDR2 is FQGNSA in the germline V gene. CDR3 sequence (DNA): TGTGCCAGCAGCTTTCGGACAGGGTCGTTCGGCGGAGGCTCCTACGAGCAGTACTTC. This translates into CASSFRTGSFGGGSYEQYF.

J is TRBJ2-7 and V is TRBV12-5; TRBD1 agrees at 8 bases. Germline V gene sequence: CDR1 LGHNT, CDR2 FRNRAP. CDR3 length: 15 amino acids. V dropped 6 bases and J dropped 0; count of bases not matched to a gene: 7. The CDR3 sequence: CASGVRDRYSYEQYF. DNA of the CDR3: TGTGCTAGTGGCGTCCGGGACAGGTACTCCTACGAGCAGTACTTC.

This clone was counted a few times. The chain is built from TRBV5-4 and TRBJ2-2; D possibly corresponds to TRBD2 (6 bases). The CDR3 is 16 residues long. V gave up 2 bases and J gave up 6 bases, with 17 bases separating them. The germline gives CDR1 SGHNT, CDR2 YYREEE (reference sequence). Here the CDR3 DNA reads TGTGCCAGCAGCTTCGGCAACTTCGGGACTGCCGGGGAGCTGTTTTTT. The encoded protein is CASSFGNFGTAGELFF.

This clone has a handful of counts. The chain uses TRBV28 and TRBJ1-5; D may be TRBD1 (6 bases). The CDR3 has 18 residues. V lost 5 bases and J 3 bases, leaving 23 bases between the germline ends. The germline gives CDR1 MDHEN, CDR2 SYDVKM. The chain's CDR3 is CASSPPPRGDEDNQPQHF. The CDR3 bases are TGTGCCAGCAGTCCCCCCCCGAGGGGGGACGAGGACAATCAGCCCCAGCATTTT.

The chain employs TRBV7-9 and TRBJ2-3; 8 nucleotides agree with TRBD2. The CDR3 runs 19 residues. CDR1 is SEHNR, CDR2 FQNEAQ, per germline (reference sequence). V was pared by 1 base and J by 0 bases, with 12 bases of the junction left unmatched. The CDR3 here is CASSLGLAGLLSSTDTQYF. The CDR3 nucleotides read TGTGCCAGCAGCTTAGGGCTAGCGGGCCTACTCTCTAGCACAGATACGCAGTATTTT. Supplemented by reference TRBV7-9 and TRBJ2-3, the full variable domain reads DTGVSQNPRHKITKRGQNVTFRCDPISEHNRLYWYRQTLGQGPEFLTYFQNEAQLEKSRLLSDRFSAERPKGSFSTLEIQRTEQGDSAMYLCASSLGLAGLLSSTDTQYFGPGTRLTVL.

The rearrangement uses TRBV12-5 and TRBJ2-3, with D perhaps matching TRBD1 (5 bases). The V and J ends lost 5 bases and 5 bases respectively, with 5 bases between them. This CDR3 has 11 amino acids. CDR1 is LGHNT, CDR2 FRNRAP, per germline. Here the CDR3 reads CASGRGDTQYF. CDR3 nucleotide sequence: TGTGCTAGTGGTAGGGGAGATACGCAGTATTTT.

This chain uses TRBV19 with TRBJ1-4; D gene ambiguous. The CDR3 loop spans 14 amino acids. V was cut by 5 bases and J by 0 bases, with 7 bases left in between. Germline CDR1 LNHDA, CDR2 SQIVND (reference sequence). CDR3: CASSATATNEKLFF. In DNA, the CDR3 is TGTGCCAGTAGTGCTACTGCAACTAATGAAAAACTGTTTTTT.